The clone carrying this T cell receptor (beta chain) was seen at least ten times. The sample belongs to a study of CD8 T cells in ankylosing spondylitis. Quantitative 5'-RACE with molecular barcodes was used to make the TCR beta libraries. One entry per CDR3 protein results from TCRdb running MiXCR on the 5' RACE reads. This table has around 88,000 distinct CDR3 sequences, roughly 9.6% appearing once. The germline V and J ends were trimmed by 2 bases and 5 bases, with 22 bases remaining between them. The CDR3 contains 18 residues. In germline, CDR1 is MGHRA, CDR2 YSYEKL. The sequencing sample was made of blood, either unsorted or a sorted T cell fraction (not recorded which). The chain links TRBV4-1 to TRBJ2-1, with D perhaps matching TRBD2 (7 bases). The sequence was collected from a male donor with ankylosing spondylitis or in good health (not recorded which). The CDR3, as DNA: TGCGCCAGCAGCCAATCTGGGGGGGGCCCGTGGGGAGACAATGAGCAGTTCTTC. Its protein is CASSQSGGGPWGDNEQFF.